Sequencing of this T cell receptor (beta chain) was carried out in a study of blood T cells in healthy people across ages (dated by TCRdb to between 2015 and 2017). About the study as a whole: In model experiments, roughly one uniquely barcoded TCR beta cDNA molecule per two T cells was captured by template switching. The donors were split into four age groups: young (average 16 years), middle-aged (39), aged (more than 60) and long-lived (under 85). Using deep sequencing normalized with unique cDNA molecular identifiers, the study measured how TCR beta repertoire diversity changes with age. To avoid experimental bias, donors of different ages were distributed randomly across sequencing lanes. The study analyzed two additional independent replicas of 1 million unique cDNA reads from the same blood draw for two donors, one aged 18 to 29 and one aged 80 or older. Broad study findings and their caveats: As age increased, observed TCR beta diversity per million T cells dropped in a roughly linear way, and a significant reduction was already evident by age about 40. The CMV infection status of donors was not known, potentially confounding age-related changes in expanded clonotypes. Compared with the aged group, the long-lived group had more naive CD4+ T cells, fewer expanded clones and increased TCR diversity, suggesting age selection. There was a strong correlation between observed TCR beta diversity and the percentage of naive T cells measured by flow cytometry. Because profiling used bulk unsorted PBMCs, naive and antigen-experienced compartments could not be compared conclusively. Estimates of total diversity based on one million sequenced T cells were regarded as lower bounds and as underestimates.

Note on this clonotype: What antigen it recognizes has not been identified. Base qualities are not at hand, and no much larger clone is one base apart.

Donors were 40 or so systemically healthy Caucasian individuals from Russia aged 6 to 90 years. Around 10 milliliters of peripheral blood were collected from each donor into EDTA-treated Vacutainer tubes. PBMCs were isolated by Ficoll-Paque density-gradient centrifugation, with at least 7 million obtained per sample. Trizol reagent was used to extract total RNA from the PBMCs, yielding at least 5 micrograms per sample. For every donor, flow cytometry on a PBMC aliquot measured the percentage of naive CD45RAhigh/CD27high T cells. Library preparation employed 5' RACE. The sequencer listed for this sample is Illumina HiSeq 2500. A second roughly 6 to 12 cycle PCR used a sample-barcoded 5' primer and a J-beta primer mix. A unique molecular identifier was introduced onto each TCR beta cDNA molecule by a template-switch 5' adaptor carrying 12 random nucleotides. Each sample yielded at least 3 million CDR3-containing paired-end reads. First-strand cDNA synthesis was performed from all RNA using the Mint cDNA synthesis kit, with priming by a TRBC-specific oligonucleotide. All cDNA was treated with uracil-DNA glycosylase and then went through a first 18-cycle PCR with the universal primers M1SS and BC2_uni_R. The paper's processing steps were these. Normalization of each sample was performed by random selection of 1 million high-quality reads, each carrying a distinct molecular identifier. Instead of being binned into consensus sequences, reads that shared molecular identifiers were thrown out. CDR3 identification, clonotype clustering and error correction used MiTCR with a Q25 quality threshold and the strictest error-elimination algorithm. A nonparametric unseen species model with Euler transformation was used to estimate a lower bound on total TCR beta diversity. TCRdb passed the public sequencing reads through fastp at Q25 and MiXCR, retaining productive beta sequences. Records with the same CDR3 protein are collapsed into one entry carrying the most frequent genes and DNA. These V and J calls are TCRdb output, not the study's own analysis. The sample has approximately 820,000 distinct CDR3 sequences on record, 40% to 50% of them singletons. The ten largest make up about 19% of the sample.

The CDR3 holds 15 amino acids from the cysteine to the phenylalanine. CDR3 DNA only is kept here, 45 bases in frame from base 1. CDR1 and CDR2 are drawn from the germline V gene (reference sequence): SGHKS, YYEKEE. Source material: blood. The chain was built from TRBV5-5 and TRBJ2-4; TRBD1 fits 9 bases in the junction. The better agreement between TRBJ2-7 and the DNA end casts doubt on the J call. The sequence was obtained from a man aged 55 to 70 in good health. The CDR3 region has the sequence CASSRGTGITYEQYF. The nucleotide sequence is TGTGCCAGCAGCCGTGGGACAGGGATTACCTACGAGCAGTACTTC.